This entry lists 10 T cell receptor beta chains sequenced from one sample in a study of blood T cell repertoires in COVID-19. Assay used: immunoSEQ multiplex PCR; TCRdb lists only in-frame clones, some missing. The sample includes nearly 25,000 clones, roughly nine tenths of them seen just once. The material sequenced was peripheral blood. These receptors originate from a man in his 70s with acute or convalescent COVID-19.

The genes are TRBV5-4 and TRBJ2-7; a weak D match, TRBD2 (7 bases). V lost 4 bases to trimming and J lost 0 bases, with 17 bases between them. The CDR3 length is 16 residues. The V gene's germline CDR1 is SGHNT and CDR2 YYREEE (reference sequence). CDR3: CASSPPGGGSSYEQYF. The DNA of the CDR3 is TGTGCCAGCAGCCCCCCGGGGGGCGGGAGCTCCTACGAGCAGTACTTC.

The chain combines TRBV28 with TRBJ1-2; tentative D call: TRBD1 (5 bases). The length of the CDR3 is 16 residues. The V end lost 5 bases, the J end lost 0 bases, and 16 bases lay between the germline ends. CDR1 is MDHEN, CDR2 SYDVKM, per germline. The CDR3 loop reads CASSPLRTRANYGYTF. Here the CDR3 DNA reads TGTGCCAGCAGTCCACTTCGGACAAGAGCTAACTATGGCTACACCTTC.

The chain carries TRBV11-2 and TRBJ2-7; D not resolved. Germline V gene data show CDR1 as SGHAT and CDR2 as FQNNGV. The V and J ends lost 5 bases and 4 bases respectively, with 6 bases between them. CDR3 length: 11 amino acids. The CDR3, as DNA: TGTGCCAGCAGCAACACATACGAGCAGTACTTC. Its translation is CASSNTYEQYF. Together with reference TRBV11-2 and TRBJ2-7, the CDR3 gives the full variable domain: EAGVAQSPRYKIIEKRQSVAFWCNPISGHATLYWYQQILGQGPKLLIQFQNNGVVDDSQLPKDRFSAERLKGVDSTLKIQPAKLEDSAVYLCASSNTYEQYFGPGTRLTVT.

The rearrangement links TRBV14 to TRBJ1-1; no reliable D call. The CDR3 covers 18 residues. Germline CDR1 SGHDN, CDR2 FVKESK. Trimming cost V 1 base and J 4 bases, with 22 bases left between them. The DNA for the CDR3 is TGTGCCAGCAGCCAAGGCCCCCAAATGTGGAGGCAGAGCACTGAAGCTTTCTTT. It specifies CASSQGPQMWRQSTEAFF.

The rearrangement joins TRBV5-4 to TRBJ2-5, with a weak D call TRBD1 (6 bases). The CDR3 has 14 residues. V was shortened by 0 bases and J by 5 bases, with 11 bases between the two germline ends. Per the germline V gene, CDR1 is SGHNT and CDR2 is YYREEE (reference sequence). The CDR3 here is CASSLGGGWETQYF. CDR3 in DNA: TGTGCCAGCAGCTTGGGAGGGGGATGGGAGACCCAGTACTTC.

The chain links TRBV28 to TRBJ2-5, with D tentatively TRBD1 (6 bases). Germline CDR1 reads MDHEN; CDR2 reads SYDVKM. V lost 7 bases to trimming and J lost 0 bases, with 12 bases between them. The CDR3 totals 14 residues. Here the CDR3 DNA reads TGTGCCAGCATGAGACAGGCAGACCAAGAGACCCAGTACTTC. Translation: CASMRQADQETQYF.

The rearrangement links TRBV12-3 or TRBV12-4 to TRBJ1-1, with D unresolved. CDR3 length equals 13 residues. Trimming took off 8 bases at V and 5 bases at J, with 15 bases between the two ends. CDR3 sequence reads: CASRLFLETEAFF. Here the CDR3 DNA reads TGTGCCAGCCGATTATTCTTAGAGACTGAAGCTTTCTTT.

V is TRBV28 and J is TRBJ2-7; D perhaps matches TRBD2 (5 bases). The CDR3 runs 12 residues. CDR1 MDHEN and CDR2 SYDVKM come from the germline V gene. Deletions cut 7 bases from V and 0 bases from J, with 7 bases between. As DNA, the CDR3 is TGTGCCAGCATAGGGAGCTCCTACGAGCAGTACTTC. It codes for CASIGSSYEQYF.

This chain connects TRBV9 to TRBJ2-7; TRBD2 is a possible D gene (6 bases). This CDR3 contains 15 residues. Trimming removed 0 bases at V and 0 bases at J, with 10 bases between. The germline V gene has CDR1 SGDLS and CDR2 YYNGEE. CDR3 region: CASSVEPSASYEQYF. CDR3 bases: TGTGCCAGCAGCGTAGAACCTAGCGCCTCCTACGAGCAGTACTTC.

V gene TRBV30 combines with J gene TRBJ2-3; 11 bases are a match to TRBD2. V was pared by 5 bases and J by 2 bases, with 3 bases of the junction left unmatched. Germline lookup yields CDR1 GTSNPN and CDR2 SVGIG (reference sequence). The CDR3 is 14 amino acids. CDR3 loop: CAWHSGGATDTQYF. CDR3 coding DNA: TGTGCCTGGCATAGCGGGGGGGCCACAGATACGCAGTATTTT.